A selection of T cell receptor beta chains follows, all from one sample in a study of blood T cell repertoires in COVID-19. Libraries were prepared by immunoSEQ multiplex PCR; TCRdb keeps only in-frame clonotypes and omits some of them. The data show 110,000 or so clones, approximately 87% seen once. The specimen was peripheral blood. The receptors derive from a man between 70 and 80 years old who had recovered from COVID-19. Both conserved end residues are part of each CDR3. A D gene is named only where the DNA matches it firmly. Clone size is given for some rows only: seen once, a few or many times, or a class if the clone is expanded.

d_gene	v_gene	j_gene	abundance	CDR3aa	CDR3nt
NA	TRBV9	TRBJ1-2	NA	CASSVDPRVGYTF	TGTGCCAGCAGCGTAGATCCCCGTGTTGGCTACACCTTC
TRBD1	TRBV6-5	TRBJ1-2	NA	CASSALTGDGGYTF	TGTGCCAGCAGCGCCCTCACAGGGGACGGAGGCTACACCTTC
TRBD2	TRBV4-2	TRBJ2-3	NA	CASSQIPRLAGSTQYF	TGTGCCAGCAGCCAAATACCCAGACTAGCGGGAAGCACGCAGTATTTT
NA	TRBV21-1	TRBJ2-7	NA	CASSKGTAYEQYF	TGTGCCAGCAGCAAAGGGACTGCATACGAGCAGTACTTC
NA	TRBV28	TRBJ2-7	NA	CASCRGPHAYEQYF	TGTGCCAGCTGCCGCGGGCCTCACGCCTACGAGCAGTACTTC
TRBD1	TRBV18	TRBJ1-6	NA	CASSPEGQGSPLHF	TGTGCCAGCTCCCCCGAGGGACAGGGATCCCCCCTCCACTTT
NA	TRBV11-3	TRBJ2-5	once	CASSLVSGGAGETQYF	TGTGCCAGCAGCTTAGTATCGGGGGGCGCCGGAGAGACCCAGTACTTC
TRBD2	TRBV18	TRBJ2-4	NA	CASSPGGGAKNIQYF	TGTGCCAGCTCACCTGGGGGGGGAGCCAAAAACATTCAGTACTTC
TRBD2	TRBV15	TRBJ2-4	NA	CATSRIRGGMGAKNIQYF	TGTGCCACCAGCAGAATTCGCGGGGGGATGGGGGCCAAAAACATTCAGTACTTC
TRBD1	TRBV20-1	TRBJ2-3	NA	CSASTRRDRVADTQYF	TGCAGTGCTAGTACACGTAGGGACAGGGTGGCAGATACGCAGTATTTT
NA	TRBV30	TRBJ2-5	NA	CAWSTGLGGETQYF	TGTGCCTGGAGTACTGGACTGGGGGGAGAGACCCAGTACTTC
NA	TRBV15	TRBJ1-2	NA	CATSSPIPLSGYTF	TGTGCCACCAGCTCCCCAATCCCGCTATCTGGCTACACCTTC
NA	TRBV27	TRBJ1-1	NA	CASSFVPGVGEAFF	TGTGCCAGCAGTTTCGTTCCGGGGGTGGGTGAAGCTTTCTTT
NA	TRBV4-1	TRBJ2-2	NA	CASSHAGSRRTGELFF	TGCGCCAGCAGCCATGCCGGTTCACGGAGGACCGGGGAGCTGTTTTTT
NA	TRBV9	TRBJ2-2	NA	CASSVAGRSGELFF	TGTGCCAGCAGCGTGGCAGGGCGAAGCGGGGAGCTGTTTTTT
NA	TRBV10-3	TRBJ1-2	NA	CAISESLELGYTF	TGTGCCATCAGTGAGTCTTTGGAGCTTGGCTACACCTTC
NA	TRBV27	TRBJ1-1	once	CASRADRYTEAFF	TGTGCCAGCAGGGCGGACAGATACACTGAAGCTTTCTTT
NA	TRBV15	TRBJ2-5	NA	CATSSGGLGETQYF	TGTGCCACCAGCAGCGGGGGGCTAGGGGAGACCCAGTACTTC
NA	TRBV30	TRBJ1-2	once	CAWSVQLNYGYTF	TGTGCCTGGAGTGTACAGCTTAACTATGGCTACACCTTC
TRBD1	TRBV29-1	TRBJ1-1	NA	CSVETPGGTEAFF	TGCAGCGTTGAAACACCAGGGGGCACTGAAGCTTTCTTT
TRBD1	TRBV7-9	TRBJ1-5	NA	CASSPGTGLSNQPQHF	TGTGCCAGCAGCCCAGGGACAGGGCTAAGTAATCAGCCCCAGCATTTT
NA	TRBV7-2	TRBJ2-2	NA	CASMAGANTGELFF	TGTGCCAGCATGGCAGGGGCGAACACCGGGGAGCTGTTTTTT
TRBD1	TRBV5-1	TRBJ2-7	NA	CASSSRQGPYEQYF	TGCGCCAGCAGTTCCCGACAGGGACCGTACGAGCAGTACTTC
TRBD2	TRBV11-1	TRBJ2-1	NA	CASRGLAGGPSNEQFF	TGTGCCAGCAGAGGTTTGGCGGGAGGGCCGAGCAATGAGCAGTTCTTC
NA	TRBV28	TRBJ2-6	NA	CASSRGSGANVLTF	TGTGCCAGCTCTAGGGGCTCTGGGGCCAACGTCCTGACTTTC
NA	TRBV7-9	TRBJ2-1	once	CASSWGDRFNEQFF	TGTGCCAGCAGCTGGGGGGACAGATTCAATGAGCAGTTCTTC
NA	TRBV9	TRBJ1-2	many	CASSVTRGRGRPSGYGYTF	TGTGCCAGCAGCGTGACGAGGGGCAGGGGCCGCCCTAGTGGCTATGGCTACACCTTC
NA	TRBV5-1	TRBJ2-5	NA	CASSLWQGGETQYF	TGCGCCAGCAGCTTGTGGCAGGGTGGGGAGACCCAGTACTTC
NA	TRBV27	TRBJ2-7	once	CASSFTREGSEQYF	TGTGCCAGCAGTTTTACACGGGAAGGGAGCGAGCAGTACTTC
NA	TRBV20-1	TRBJ2-3	once	CSASPAGTDTQYF	TGCAGTGCTAGTCCGGCAGGTACAGATACGCAGTATTTT
TRBD1	TRBV9	TRBJ1-2	NA	CASSEAGTGVAYGYTF	TGTGCCAGCAGCGAAGCCGGGACAGGGGTTGCCTATGGCTACACCTTC
NA	TRBV14	TRBJ2-5	NA	CASSQAWGLQETQYF	TGTGCCAGCAGCCAAGCCTGGGGCTTACAAGAGACCCAGTACTTC
NA	TRBV28	TRBJ1-4	once	CASSRGRSEKLFF	TGTGCCAGCAGCCGAGGAAGAAGTGAAAAACTGTTTTTT
TRBD2	TRBV18	TRBJ2-3	NA	CASSPPSGGTDTQYF	TGTGCCAGCTCACCACCGTCGGGGGGAACAGATACGCAGTATTTT
TRBD1	TRBV10-3	TRBJ2-5	once	CAISDRTGDLETQYF	TGTGCCATCAGTGATAGGACAGGGGATTTAGAGACCCAGTACTTC
NA	TRBV30	TRBJ2-3	NA	CAWSRGAVSTDTQYF	TGTGCCTGGAGTCGGGGAGCGGTGAGCACAGATACGCAGTATTTT
NA	TRBV5-5	TRBJ1-3	NA	CASSPPGSGNTIYF	TGTGCCAGCAGCCCCCCAGGGTCCGGAAACACCATATATTTT
NA	TRBV12-3/TRBV12-4	TRBJ1-1	NA	CASSLALGTEAFF	TGTGCCAGCAGTTTAGCTCTAGGCACTGAAGCTTTCTTT
TRBD1	TRBV5-4	TRBJ2-7	NA	CASSSPSGQGNYEQYF	TGTGCCAGCAGCTCACCATCGGGACAGGGGAACTACGAGCAGTACTTC
NA	TRBV3-1/TRBV3-2	TRBJ1-1	NA	CASSQLAWATAEAFF	TGTGCCAGCAGCCAATTGGCGTGGGCTACCGCTGAAGCTTTCTTT
NA	TRBV6-6	TRBJ1-1	once	CASSYSSTANAEAFF	TGTGCCAGCAGTTACTCCTCAACAGCTAACGCTGAAGCTTTCTTT
NA	TRBV28	TRBJ1-2	NA	CASSAATDYYGYTF	TGTGCCAGCAGTGCCGCGACTGATTACTATGGCTACACCTTC
TRBD2	TRBV29-1	TRBJ2-1	NA	CSVYSAGGRLSYNEQFF	TGCAGCGTTTATTCAGCGGGAGGCAGACTATCCTACAATGAGCAGTTCTTC
TRBD2	TRBV5-1	TRBJ2-1	few	CASSLGTSDYNEQFF	TGCGCCAGCAGCTTGGGGACTAGCGACTACAATGAGCAGTTCTTC
NA	TRBV27	TRBJ1-4	NA	CASSISQQGRAGEKLFF	TGTGCCAGCAGTATCAGCCAACAGGGCCGCGCTGGGGAAAAACTGTTTTTT
NA	TRBV5-1	TRBJ2-3	NA	CASSLELRGTDTQYF	TGCGCCAGCAGCTTGGAACTCAGGGGCACAGATACGCAGTATTTT
NA	TRBV6-5	TRBJ1-2	NA	CASSTDMGAYYGYTF	TGTGCCAGCAGTACTGACATGGGGGCATACTATGGCTACACCTTC